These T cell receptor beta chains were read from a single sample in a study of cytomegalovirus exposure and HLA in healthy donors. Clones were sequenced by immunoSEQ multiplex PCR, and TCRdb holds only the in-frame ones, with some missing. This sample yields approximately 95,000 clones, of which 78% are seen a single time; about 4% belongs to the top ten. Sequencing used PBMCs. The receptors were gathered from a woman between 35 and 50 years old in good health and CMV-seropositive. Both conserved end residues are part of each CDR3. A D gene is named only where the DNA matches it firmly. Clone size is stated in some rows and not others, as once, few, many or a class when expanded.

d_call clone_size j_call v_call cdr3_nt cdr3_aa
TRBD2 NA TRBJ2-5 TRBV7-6 TGTGCCAGCAGCTTATCCGGTGGACTAGCGGGAGGTGGGGAGACCCAGTACTTC CASSLSGGLAGGGETQYF
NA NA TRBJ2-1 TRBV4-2 TGTGCCAGCAGCCAGTCCGGGACTGGCACCTACAATGAGCAGTTCTTC CASSQSGTGTYNEQFF
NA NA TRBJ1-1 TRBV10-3 TGTGCCATCAGTGAGAATCTTCCCCCCGTTTCGAACACTGAAGCTTTCTTT CAISENLPPVSNTEAFF
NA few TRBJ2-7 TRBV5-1 TGCGCCAGCAGCCCGGCTGGGGAGATTTTGTTCGAGCAGTACTTC CASSPAGEILFEQYF
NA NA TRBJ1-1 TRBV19 TGTGCCAGTAGTCCAGGGCCCCACACTGAAGCTTTCTTT CASSPGPHTEAFF
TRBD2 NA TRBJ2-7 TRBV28 TGTGCCAGCAGTTCGCCGGTAGCGGGAGAATACGAGCAGTACTTC CASSSPVAGEYEQYF
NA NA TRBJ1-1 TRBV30 TGTGCCTGGAATCCGGGGGAAGCTTTGGCTTTCTTT CAWNPGEALAFF
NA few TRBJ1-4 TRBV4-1 TGCGCCAGCAGCCCTAGGTGGCAGGGAGAAAAACTGTTTTTT CASSPRWQGEKLFF
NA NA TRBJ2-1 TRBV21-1 TGTGCCAGCAGCAAAGAAGGAAGACATTACAATGAGCAGTTCTTC CASSKEGRHYNEQFF
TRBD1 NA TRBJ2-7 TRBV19 TGTGCCAGTAGGACTACAGGGGAGCCCTACGAGCAGTACTTC CASRTTGEPYEQYF
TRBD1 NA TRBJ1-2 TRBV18 TGTGCCAGCTCACCCGGACAGGCCACCTATGGCTACACCTTC CASSPGQATYGYTF
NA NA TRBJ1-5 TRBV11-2 TGTGCCAGCAGCGCCCAGACAGACCAGCCCCAGCATTTT CASSAQTDQPQHF
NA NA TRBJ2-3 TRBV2 TGTGCCAGCAGTGAGGCGGGGTGGGAGTTAGATACGCAGTATTTT CASSEAGWELDTQYF
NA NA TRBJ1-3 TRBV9 TGTGCCAGCAGCGTTACCGGGTCACACATTCTCTCTGGAAACACCATATATTTT CASSVTGSHILSGNTIYF
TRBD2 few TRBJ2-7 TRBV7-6 TGTGCCAGCAGCTTTACTAGCGGGAGCTCCTACGAGCAGTACTTC CASSFTSGSSYEQYF
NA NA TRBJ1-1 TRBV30 TGTGCCAGCGTAGAGGGTCGGGGGAACACTGAAGCTTTCTTT CASVEGRGNTEAFF
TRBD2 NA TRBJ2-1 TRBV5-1 TGCGCCAGCAGCTTGACGGTACTAGCGGGAGATGGTGAGCAGTTCTTC CASSLTVLAGDGEQFF
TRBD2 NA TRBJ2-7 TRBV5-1 TGCGCCAGCAGTCGTACTGGCGGGAGTGTACCCTACGAGCAGTACTTC CASSRTGGSVPYEQYF
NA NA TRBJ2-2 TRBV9 TGTGCCAGCACGGATCCGGGGGGGGAGCTGTTTTTT CASTDPGGELFF
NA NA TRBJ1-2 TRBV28 TGTGCCAGCAGTTTTGGGGGGGGCCGGTATGGCTACACCTTC CASSFGGGRYGYTF
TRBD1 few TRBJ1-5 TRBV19 TGTGCCAGTAGTTCCGGGACAGGGTACAATCAGCCCCAGCATTTT CASSSGTGYNQPQHF
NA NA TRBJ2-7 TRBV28 TGTGCCAGCAACCCGGGAAGCTCCTACGAGCAGTACTTC CASNPGSSYEQYF
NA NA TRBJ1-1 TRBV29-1 TGCAGCGCTTATACCGGGACAACAAACACTGAAGCTTTCTTT CSAYTGTTNTEAFF
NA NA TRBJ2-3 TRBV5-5 TGTGCCAGCAAGCGGAGCACAGATACGCAGTATTTT CASKRSTDTQYF
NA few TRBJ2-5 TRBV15 TGTGCCACCAGCAGAGCCAGGGTCGGCGAGACCCAGTACTTC CATSRARVGETQYF
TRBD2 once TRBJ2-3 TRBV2 TGTGCCAGCAGTGAAGGCGCGGGAGGGTTAGATACGCAGTATTTT CASSEGAGGLDTQYF
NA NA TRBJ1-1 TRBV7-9 TGTGCCAGCAGCGGTTTCAGGGGAACAAACACTGAAGCTTTCTTT CASSGFRGTNTEAFF